The source of this T cell receptor (beta chain) is a study of CD8+CD57+ T cells in acquired aplastic anemia. Background on the study: CD4+ and CD8+ cells, once sorted, gave DNA averaging about 3 ug. Points from the study as a whole: Found in both controls and patients were around 29 CD8+ CDR3 sequences.

Genomic DNA, serving as template, underwent TCR beta VDJ and CDR3 profiling. Each CDR3 protein is one row after TCRdb ran MiXCR on the reads. The table has some 150,000 distinct CDR3 sequences, roughly two fifths seen once. The junction had 2 bases not matched to a gene; V was cut back by 4 bases and J by 0 bases. CDR3 size: 15 residues. Germline V gene data show CDR1 as LNHDA and CDR2 as SQIVND (reference sequence). This clonotype was seen repeatedly, ten times or more. What it binds is unknown. Sequencing input: sorted CD4+, CD8+, or CD8+CD57+ T cells (not recorded which) from PBMCs. This receptor was identified in a human donor in good health, serving as a control. The chain couples TRBV19 to TRBJ2-1, with 8 nucleotides matching TRBD2. Here the CDR3 reads CASSTGTSSYNEQFF. The DNA of the CDR3 is TGTGCCAGTAGTACCGGGACTAGCTCCTACAATGAGCAGTTCTTC.